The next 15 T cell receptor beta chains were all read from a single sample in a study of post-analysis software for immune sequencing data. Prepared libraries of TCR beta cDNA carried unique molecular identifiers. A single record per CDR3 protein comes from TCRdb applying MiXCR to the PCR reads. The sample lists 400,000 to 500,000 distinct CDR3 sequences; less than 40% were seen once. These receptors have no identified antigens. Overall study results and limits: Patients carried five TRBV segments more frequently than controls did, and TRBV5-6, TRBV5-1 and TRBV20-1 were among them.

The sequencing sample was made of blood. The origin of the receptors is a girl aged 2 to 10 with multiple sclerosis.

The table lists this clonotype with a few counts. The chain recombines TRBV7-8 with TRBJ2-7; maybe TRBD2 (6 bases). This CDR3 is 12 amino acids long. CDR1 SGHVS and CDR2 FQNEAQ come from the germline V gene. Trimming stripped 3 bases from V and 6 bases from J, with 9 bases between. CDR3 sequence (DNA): TGTGCCAGCAGCTTCGGGAGCGGCGAGCAGTACTTC. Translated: CASSFGSGEQYF.

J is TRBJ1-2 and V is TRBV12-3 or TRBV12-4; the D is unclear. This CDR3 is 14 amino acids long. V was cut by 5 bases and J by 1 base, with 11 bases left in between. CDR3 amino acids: CASSRQNSNYGYTF. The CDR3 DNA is TGTGCCAGCAGTCGCCAAAACAGTAACTATGGCTACACCTTC.

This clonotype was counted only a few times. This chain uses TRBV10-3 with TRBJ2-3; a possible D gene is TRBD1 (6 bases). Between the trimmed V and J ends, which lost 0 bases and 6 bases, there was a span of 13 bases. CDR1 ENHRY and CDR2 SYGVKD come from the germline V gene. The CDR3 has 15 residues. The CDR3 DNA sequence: TGTGCCATCAGTGAGTCAAGGGGGAGTGGGGATACGCAGTATTTT. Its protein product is CAISESRGSGDTQYF.

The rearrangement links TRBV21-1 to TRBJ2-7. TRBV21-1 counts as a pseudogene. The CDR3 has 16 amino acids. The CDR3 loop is CASSKAPELGSYEQYF. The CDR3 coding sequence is TGTGCCAGCAGCAAAGCGCCGGAGTTAGGCTCCTACGAGCAGTACTTC.

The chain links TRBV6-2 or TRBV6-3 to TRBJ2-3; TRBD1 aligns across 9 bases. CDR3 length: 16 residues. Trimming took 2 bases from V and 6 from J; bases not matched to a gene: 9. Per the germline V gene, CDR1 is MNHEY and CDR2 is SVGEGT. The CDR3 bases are TGTGCCAGCAGTTACGACAGGGGGGACCTCACCGATACGCAGTATTTT. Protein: CASSYDRGDLTDTQYF.

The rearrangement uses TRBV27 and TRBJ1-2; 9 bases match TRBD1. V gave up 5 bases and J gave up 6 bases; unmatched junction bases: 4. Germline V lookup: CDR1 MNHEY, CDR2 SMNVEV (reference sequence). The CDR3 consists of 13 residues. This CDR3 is CASSTGGANGYTF. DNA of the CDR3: TGTGCCAGCAGTACAGGGGGCGCGAATGGCTACACCTTC.

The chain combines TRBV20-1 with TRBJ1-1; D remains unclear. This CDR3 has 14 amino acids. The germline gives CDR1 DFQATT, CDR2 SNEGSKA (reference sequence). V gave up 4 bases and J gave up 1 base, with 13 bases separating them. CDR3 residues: CSAMGSSGNTEAFF. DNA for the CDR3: TGCAGTGCTATGGGCAGCAGCGGGAACACTGAAGCTTTCTTT.

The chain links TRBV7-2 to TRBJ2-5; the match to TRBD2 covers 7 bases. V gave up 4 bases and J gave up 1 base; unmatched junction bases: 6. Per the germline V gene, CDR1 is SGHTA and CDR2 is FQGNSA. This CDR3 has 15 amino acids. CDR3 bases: TGTGCCAGCAGCTGGCTTATAGCGGGCCAAGAGACCCAGTACTTC. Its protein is CASSWLIAGQETQYF.

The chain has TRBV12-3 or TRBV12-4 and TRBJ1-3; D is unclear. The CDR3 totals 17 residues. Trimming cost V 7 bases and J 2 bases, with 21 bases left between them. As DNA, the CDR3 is TGTGCCAGCACCCCGGACGGGGTACGAGGGCCTGGAAACACCATATATTTT. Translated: CASTPDGVRGPGNTIYF.

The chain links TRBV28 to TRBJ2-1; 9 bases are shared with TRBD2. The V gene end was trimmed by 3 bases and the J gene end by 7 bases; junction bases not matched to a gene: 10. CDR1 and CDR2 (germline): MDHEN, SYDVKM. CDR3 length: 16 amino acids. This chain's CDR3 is CASSLRGRGGRNEQFF. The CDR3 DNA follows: TGTGCCAGCAGTTTGAGGGGGCGGGGGGGCCGGAATGAGCAGTTCTTC. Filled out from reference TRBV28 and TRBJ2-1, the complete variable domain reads DVKVTQSSRYLVKRTGEKVFLECVQDMDHENMFWYRQDPGLGLRLIYFSYDVKMKEKGDIPEGYSVSREKKERFSLILESASTNQTSMYLCASSLRGRGGRNEQFFGPGTRLTVL.

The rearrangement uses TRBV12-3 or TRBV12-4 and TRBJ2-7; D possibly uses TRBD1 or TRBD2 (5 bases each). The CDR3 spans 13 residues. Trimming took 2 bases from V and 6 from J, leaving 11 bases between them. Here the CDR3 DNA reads TGTGCCAGCAGTTTACCCCCAGGGACCGAGCAGTACTTC. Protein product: CASSLPPGTEQYF.

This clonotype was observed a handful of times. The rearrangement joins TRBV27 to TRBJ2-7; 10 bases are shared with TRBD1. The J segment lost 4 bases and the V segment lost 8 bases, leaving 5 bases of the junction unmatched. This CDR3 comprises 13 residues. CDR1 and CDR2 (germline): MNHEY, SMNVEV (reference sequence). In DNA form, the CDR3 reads TGTGCCAGCGGCTCGGACAGGGGGTACGAGCAGTACTTC. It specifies CASGSDRGYEQYF.

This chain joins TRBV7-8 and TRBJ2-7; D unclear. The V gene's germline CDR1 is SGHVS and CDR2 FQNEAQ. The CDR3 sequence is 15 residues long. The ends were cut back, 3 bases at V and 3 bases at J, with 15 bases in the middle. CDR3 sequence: CASSFEDFLIYEQYF. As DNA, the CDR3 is TGTGCCAGCAGCTTCGAAGACTTCCTAATCTACGAGCAGTACTTC. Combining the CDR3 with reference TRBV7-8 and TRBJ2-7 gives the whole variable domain GAGVSQSPRYKVAKRGQDVALRCDPISGHVSLFWYQQALGQGPEFLTYFQNEAQLDKSGLPSDRFFAERPEGSVSTLKIQRTQQEDSAVYLCASSFEDFLIYEQYFGPGTRLTVT.

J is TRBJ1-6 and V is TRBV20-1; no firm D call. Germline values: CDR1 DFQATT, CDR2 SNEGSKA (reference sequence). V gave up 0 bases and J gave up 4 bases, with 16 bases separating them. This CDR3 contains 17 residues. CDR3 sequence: CSARETIRSRYNSPLHF. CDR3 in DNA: TGCAGTGCTAGAGAGACTATCAGGAGCCGGTATAATTCACCCCTCCACTTT.

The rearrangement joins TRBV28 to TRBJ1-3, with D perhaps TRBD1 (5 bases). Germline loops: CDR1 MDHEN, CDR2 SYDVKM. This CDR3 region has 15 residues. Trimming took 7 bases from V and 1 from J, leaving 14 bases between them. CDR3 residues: CASNSGSLSGNTIYF. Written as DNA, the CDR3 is TGTGCCAGCAATTCAGGGTCTCTATCTGGAAACACCATATATTTT.